These 29 T cell receptor beta chains came from one sample sequenced in a study of T cell changes during pregnancy in multiple sclerosis. Profiling relied on immunoSEQ multiplex PCR, and the TCRdb table lists in-frame clones only, not all of them. This sample has some 40,000 clones, with around 90% found just once. This sample comprised CD4+ T cells from peripheral blood mononuclear cells, obtained in the first trimester of pregnancy. The receptors were gathered from a female donor with multiple sclerosis, enrolled in a pregnancy study.

V is TRBV6-5 and J is TRBJ2-7, with a weak D call TRBD1 (5 bases). This CDR3 has 13 amino acids. Germline V CDR1 and CDR2: MNHEY, SVGAGI. Trimming removed 6 bases at V and 3 bases at J, with 12 bases between. The CDR3 bases are TGTGCCAGCAGCCCTGGGGCGTTCTACGAGCAGTACTTC. Encoded protein: CASSPGAFYEQYF.

The chain has TRBV30 and TRBJ2-1; TRBD2 aligns across 7 bases. Trimming cost V 2 bases and J 0 bases; bases outside gene matches: 7. In germline, CDR1 is GTSNPN, CDR2 SVGIG (reference sequence). This CDR3 comprises 16 residues. This chain's CDR3 is CAWSPHGGSSYNEQFF. Here the CDR3 DNA reads TGTGCCTGGAGTCCCCACGGCGGGAGCTCCTACAATGAGCAGTTCTTC.

The chain employs TRBV7-2 and TRBJ2-7; 7 bases match TRBD2. The CDR3 extends over 17 amino acids. In germline, CDR1 is SGHTA, CDR2 FQGNSA. V was pared by 6 bases and J by 0 bases, with 14 bases of the junction left unmatched. The CDR3, as DNA: TGTGCCAGCAGTCCGGGACTATCCTTACCCCGCTCCTACGAGCAGTACTTC. Translating it yields CASSPGLSLPRSYEQYF.

The chain joins TRBV14 to TRBJ1-1; 11 nucleotides agree with TRBD1. Germline V lookup: CDR1 SGHDN, CDR2 FVKESK. This CDR3 has 16 amino acids. The V and J ends lost 3 bases and 5 bases, in that order; junction bases with no gene match: 8. The CDR3 bases are TGTGCCAGCAGCCAGAGCCTGGGACAGGGGGGGACTGAAGCTTTCTTT. Translating it yields CASSQSLGQGGTEAFF.

The chain uses TRBV6-6 and TRBJ1-1; D is unclear. The length of the CDR3 is 13 residues. The germline V and J ends were trimmed by 6 bases and 2 bases, with 10 bases remaining between them. Germline CDR1 is MNHNY and CDR2 is SVGAGI (reference sequence). This CDR3 reads CASSLDINTEAFF. The DNA for the CDR3 is TGTGCCAGCAGCCTCGACATCAACACTGAAGCTTTCTTT.

There are a few counts of this clone. This chain uses TRBV2 with TRBJ1-5; weak D call: TRBD1 (6 bases). Germline V lookup: CDR1 SNHLY, CDR2 FYNNEI. V lost 8 bases, J lost 0 bases, and 14 bases lay in between. This CDR3 has 15 amino acids. The CDR3 DNA is TGTGCCAGCGCATGGGACAACCATAGCAATCAGCCCCAGCATTTT. Amino acids: CASAWDNHSNQPQHF. The full variable domain, with the rest looked up from reference TRBV2 and TRBJ1-5, is EPEVTQTPSHQVTQMGQEVILRCVPISNHLYFYWYRQILGQKVEFLVSFYNNEISEKSEIFDDQFSVERPDGSNFTLKIRSTKLEDSAMYFCASAWDNHSNQPQHFGDGTRLSIL.

CDR3 DNA: TGTGCCAGCAGGCTAGCGGGAGGGAAGACCGGGGAGCTGTTTTTT. It yields the protein CASRLAGGKTGELFF. The chain joins TRBV6-5 to TRBJ2-2, with 12 bases fitting TRBD2. Germline values: CDR1 MNHEY, CDR2 SVGAGI. The CDR3 covers 15 residues. The trim removed 6 bases at V and 5 bases at J, leaving 4 bases unmatched.

V usage is TRBV18 and J usage is TRBJ2-7, with 8 bases matching TRBD1. Germline V gene sequence: CDR1 KGHSH, CDR2 LQKENI. The CDR3 spans 15 residues. V lost 3 bases, J lost 0 bases, and 4 bases stayed unmatched. The DNA for the CDR3 is TGTGCCAGCTCACCTACGGACAGGGTCTCCTACGAGCAGTACTTC. Translating it yields CASSPTDRVSYEQYF.

V gene TRBV12-5 combines with J gene TRBJ2-3; D remains unclear. Germline CDR1 and CDR2: LGHNT and FRNRAP. The CDR3 contains 15 residues. The germline V and J ends were trimmed by 0 bases and 1 base, with 8 bases remaining between them. The CDR3 loop is CASGLVLARTDTQYF. Here the CDR3 DNA reads TGTGCTAGTGGTTTGGTACTTGCGCGCACAGATACGCAGTATTTT.

The chain uses TRBV6-5 and TRBJ2-1, with 9 bases identical to TRBD1. The CDR3 runs to 15 residues. Germline CDR1 and CDR2: MNHEY and SVGAGI. Trimming removed 5 bases from V and 4 bases from J; junction bases left unmatched: 6. The CDR3 coding sequence is TGTGCCAGCAGTCCGACAGGGGGATATTACAATGAGCAGTTCTTC. Encoded protein: CASSPTGGYYNEQFF.

The chain employs TRBV19 and TRBJ1-5; D possibly corresponds to TRBD1 (5 bases). CDR1 is LNHDA, CDR2 SQIVND, per germline (reference sequence). CDR3 length: 15 amino acids. V was trimmed by 4 bases and J by 0 bases, leaving 10 bases between them. The CDR3 spells CASSRYQGSNQPQHF. For the CDR3, the DNA is TGTGCCAGTAGTAGGTACCAGGGTAGCAATCAGCCCCAGCATTTT. Together with reference TRBV19 and TRBJ1-5, the CDR3 gives the full variable domain: DGGITQSPKYLFRKEGQNVTLSCEQNLNHDAMYWYRQDPGQGLRLIYYSQIVNDFQKGDIAEGYSVSREKKESFPLTVTSAQKNPTAFYLCASSRYQGSNQPQHFGDGTRLSIL.

This clone appeared once. The chain employs TRBV9 and TRBJ2-4, with 15 bases aligning to TRBD2. V lost 2 bases and J lost 1; bases outside the gene matches: 7. The CDR3 is 19 residues long. CDR1 is SGDLS and CDR2 is YYNGEE in the germline V gene. The CDR3 spells CASSVHGLAGGPAKNIQYF. CDR3 coding DNA: TGTGCCAGCAGCGTCCATGGACTAGCGGGAGGGCCGGCCAAAAACATTCAGTACTTC.

V usage is TRBV27 and J usage is TRBJ2-7, with 7 bases matching TRBD2. The ends lost 6 bases at V and 3 bases at J; junction bases unmatched: 8. CDR3 length: 14 residues. In germline, CDR1 is MNHEY, CDR2 SMNVEV (reference sequence). The CDR3 protein is CASRTAGANYEQYF. The CDR3 bases are TGTGCCAGCAGAACTGCGGGAGCGAACTACGAGCAGTACTTC.

The chain is built from TRBV2 and TRBJ1-2; 11 bases map to TRBD1. Looked up from germline, CDR1 is SNHLY and CDR2 is FYNNEI. The CDR3 loop spans 14 amino acids. The J segment lost 5 bases and the V segment lost 6 bases, leaving 5 bases of the junction unmatched. The CDR3 protein is CASRTGTGGYGYTF. In nucleotides, the CDR3 is TGTGCCAGCAGGACGGGGACAGGGGGATATGGCTACACCTTC.

The CDR3 coding sequence is TGTGCCAGCAGCTTTAATTGGGGACAGGGGGCGGACGAGCAGTACTTC. Translating gives CASSFNWGQGADEQYF. This chain joins TRBV7-6 and TRBJ2-7; TRBD1 matches 12 bases. CDR3 length: 16 residues. Germline V lookup: CDR1 SGHVS, CDR2 FNYEAQ. The ends lost 3 bases at V and 5 bases at J; junction bases unmatched: 8.

V gene TRBV28 combines with J gene TRBJ2-1; tentatively, D is TRBD1 (6 bases). Germline CDR1 MDHEN, CDR2 SYDVKM. This CDR3 has 12 residues. The V end lost 7 bases, the J end lost 5 bases, and 9 bases lay between the germline ends. CDR3 sequence (DNA): TGTGCCAGCAAGGACAGTAACAATGAGCAGTTCTTC. Its translation is CASKDSNNEQFF.

CDR3 DNA: TGTGCCAGTAGTATTCCCACACCCAGTGACACTGAAGCTTTCTTT. This encodes CASSIPTPSDTEAFF. This chain joins TRBV19 and TRBJ1-1; unclear D gene. The CDR3 extends over 15 amino acids. The ends were cut back, 3 bases at V and 3 bases at J, with 14 bases in the middle. Germline loops: CDR1 LNHDA, CDR2 SQIVND (reference sequence).

V usage is TRBV19 and J usage is TRBJ2-7; 13 bases align to TRBD2. V trimming: 5 bases; J trimming: 3 bases; junction bases outside the gene matches: 4. CDR3 size: 15 residues. The germline V gene encodes CDR1 LNHDA and CDR2 SQIVND (reference sequence). CDR3 residues: CASSALAGGYYEQYF. CDR3 coding DNA: TGTGCCAGTAGTGCACTAGCGGGAGGGTACTACGAGCAGTACTTC.

This clone was seen only once. The chain carries TRBV18 and TRBJ1-2; weak D call: TRBD1 (6 bases). Germline values: CDR1 KGHSH, CDR2 LQKENI. V lost 1 base, J lost 8 bases, and 17 bases lay in between. CDR3 length equals 15 residues. CDR3 nucleotides: TGTGCCAGCTCACCACTCGACCTACAGGGTGCGGGCTACACCTTC. This gives the protein CASSPLDLQGAGYTF.

This sequence joins TRBV4-1 and TRBJ1-4; TRBD1 matches 9 bases. V was clipped by 0 bases and J by 6 bases; unmatched bases: 5. The germline CDR1 and CDR2 sequences are MGHRA and YSYEKL. The CDR3 extends over 16 amino acids. Here the CDR3 reads CASSQDSRQGDEKLFF. Written as DNA, the CDR3 is TGCGCCAGCAGCCAAGATAGTAGACAGGGGGATGAAAAACTGTTTTTT.

The gene calls are TRBV30 and TRBJ1-1; D is perhaps TRBD1 (5 bases). V was trimmed by 4 bases and J by 4 bases, leaving 16 bases between them. The V gene's germline CDR1 is GTSNPN and CDR2 SVGIG (reference sequence). The CDR3 consists of 14 residues. The CDR3 here is CAWKRSAGPTEAFF. As DNA, the CDR3 is TGTGCCTGGAAGCGTTCGGCAGGGCCCACTGAAGCTTTCTTT.

The genes are TRBV5-1 and TRBJ2-2, with a weak D call TRBD2 (5 bases). V was clipped by 6 bases and J by 1 base, with 13 bases between them. Per germline, CDR1 SGHRS and CDR2 YFSETQ. The CDR3 consists of 15 residues. In DNA form, the CDR3 reads TGCGCCAGCACATCCGGCAGCGGGAACACCGGGGAGCTGTTTTTT. This encodes CASTSGSGNTGELFF.

This sequence joins TRBV18 and TRBJ2-1; 11 bases line up with TRBD2. The V and J ends lost 6 bases and 7 bases, in that order; junction bases with no gene match: 8. This CDR3 has 15 amino acids. Germline lookup yields CDR1 KGHSH and CDR2 LQKENI. Here the CDR3 reads CASSHSGREVNEQFF. The CDR3 region has the DNA TGTGCCAGCTCCCATAGCGGGAGGGAGGTGAATGAGCAGTTCTTC.

The V call is TRBV5-1, the J call TRBJ2-7; TRBD1 might be the D (6 bases). The CDR3 runs to 13 residues. Looked up from germline, CDR1 is SGHRS and CDR2 is YFSETQ. V was pared by 5 bases and J by 4 bases, with 13 bases between. The CDR3 here is CASRDSATYEQYF. CDR3 coding DNA: TGCGCCAGCAGGGACAGCGCTACTTACGAGCAGTACTTC.

The CDR3 reads CASSFDSYYGYTF. In DNA form, the CDR3 reads TGTGCCAGCAGCTTTGATAGTTACTATGGCTACACCTTC. V usage is TRBV5-8 and J usage is TRBJ1-2, with D hard to call. V was shortened by 2 bases and J by 3 bases, with 8 bases between the two germline ends. Germline V gene lookup returns CDR1 SGHTS and CDR2 YDEGEE. The CDR3 consists of 13 residues.

This rearrangement joins TRBV4-3 to TRBJ2-1; TRBD2 aligns across 9 bases. The V and J ends lost 0 bases and 0 bases, in that order; junction bases with no gene match: 12. The CDR3 is made up of 20 amino acids. Germline assignment: CDR1 LGHNA and CDR2 YSLEER. The CDR3 loop reads CASSQDWIAHSGSSYNEQFF. The CDR3 bases are TGCGCCAGCAGCCAAGATTGGATAGCTCATAGCGGGAGCTCCTACAATGAGCAGTTCTTC.

The rearrangement links TRBV15 to TRBJ2-7; 7 bases fit TRBD1. CDR1 and CDR2 from the germline V gene are LNHNV and YYDKDF (reference sequence). The CDR3 loop spans 13 amino acids. V trimming: 8 bases; J trimming: 1 base; junction bases outside the gene matches: 5. The CDR3 loop reads CATSRDSSYEQYF. CDR3 bases: TGTGCCACCTCCCGGGACAGTTCCTACGAGCAGTACTTC.

The chain is built from TRBV6-1 and TRBJ1-1; 9 bases line up with TRBD1. The CDR3 is 15 residues long. In germline, CDR1 is MNHNS, CDR2 SASEGT. V lost 7 bases and J lost 0; bases outside the gene matches: 6. Written as DNA, the CDR3 is TGTGCCAGCACCCTGACAGGGGGACTGAACACTGAAGCTTTCTTT. The encoded protein is CASTLTGGLNTEAFF.

Only one count was recorded for this clone. The chain uses TRBV2 and TRBJ2-2, with D maybe TRBD1 (5 bases). The CDR3 totals 16 residues. Deletions cut 3 bases from V and 4 bases from J, with 15 bases between. CDR1 is SNHLY, CDR2 FYNNEI, per germline. CDR3 region: CASSDIRQWGTGELFF. CDR3 bases: TGTGCCAGCAGTGATATAAGACAGTGGGGCACCGGGGAGCTGTTTTTT.